This T cell receptor beta chain was sequenced during a study of OX40 agonist ivuxolimab in advanced cancers. Study in general: Partial responses were achieved by three patients, one with hepatocellular carcinoma and two with cutaneous melanoma.

Points on this clone: The antigen remains unidentified.

This table comes from immunoSEQ multiplex PCR, and its TCRdb copy is limited to in-frame clones, with some not included. The data hold around 8,000 clones, with roughly 71% observed a single time. CDR3 length: 13 residues. Trimming took 0 bases from V and 9 from J, leaving 10 bases between them. The germline V gene has CDR1 SGHRS and CDR2 YFSETQ. Overall study findings and caveats: Dose levels from 0.1 to 3.0 mg/kg saw CD4+ and CD8+ blood T cells expand clonally by week 6. The average count of expanded clones was higher among CD8+ T cells than among CD4+.

The source is an adult with an advanced solid tumor such as melanoma, head and neck, liver or kidney cancer. V and J are TRBV5-1 and TRBJ2-4; D gene unclear. The material sequenced was CD4+ or CD8+ T cells sorted from blood, taken in a trial of the OX40 agonist ivuxolimab. The CDR3 bases are TGCGCCAGCAGCTTGGGGGTTTCGGCCATTCAGTACTTC. This translates into CASSLGVSAIQYF.